Shown below are 20 T cell receptor beta chains from a single sample sequenced in a study of blood T cell repertoires in COVID-19. Assay: immunoSEQ multiplex PCR; the TCRdb copy retains only in-frame clones and omits some. The table has roughly 150,000 clones, more than 70% seen once. Sequenced: peripheral blood. These receptors came from a man in his 60s with acute or convalescent COVID-19.

J is TRBJ2-7 and V is TRBV6-2 or TRBV6-3, with D possibly matching TRBD2 (6 bases). Trimming shortened V by 2 bases and J by 4 bases, and 6 bases separated the two germline ends. CDR1 and CDR2 from the germline V gene are MNHEY and SVGEGT. This CDR3 spans 12 amino acids. This CDR3 reads CASSYAGYEQYF. CDR3 DNA sequence: TGTGCCAGCAGTTACGCGGGGTACGAGCAGTACTTC.

The V call is TRBV5-1, the J call TRBJ2-2, with a tentative D call TRBD1 (6 bases). The V gene lost 4 bases and the J gene lost 4 bases, with 14 bases spanning the gap. The CDR3 covers 15 residues. The germline V gene has CDR1 SGHRS and CDR2 YFSETQ. The CDR3: CASSVLDRSTGELFF. In DNA, the CDR3 is TGCGCCAGCAGCGTTTTGGACAGATCCACCGGGGAGCTGTTTTTT.

A single count supports this clone. V is TRBV5-1 and J is TRBJ2-7, with TRBD1 matching 9 bases. The V and J ends lost 4 bases and 4 bases, in that order; junction bases with no gene match: 9. The CDR3 has 15 residues. Germline CDR1 is SGHRS and CDR2 is YFSETQ. DNA for the CDR3: TGCGCCAGCAGCCCGGGCGGGACAGGGAAGTACGAGCAGTACTTC. This sequence encodes CASSPGGTGKYEQYF.

The V and J genes are TRBV5-1 and TRBJ1-2; TRBD1 might be the D (5 bases). Germline loops: CDR1 SGHRS, CDR2 YFSETQ. The length of the CDR3 is 15 residues. V was clipped by 0 bases and J by 4 bases, with 13 bases between them. The CDR3 protein is CASSLALQGSYGYTF. CDR3 DNA sequence: TGCGCCAGCAGCTTGGCTTTGCAGGGTTCCTATGGCTACACCTTC.

The V gene is TRBV7-6, the J gene TRBJ2-2; 7 bases map to TRBD2. CDR1 and CDR2 from the germline V gene are SGHVS and FNYEAQ. J gave up 11 bases and V 5 bases, and 11 bases lay outside the gene matches. The CDR3 covers 14 residues. This CDR3 is CASSARGVPRELFF. CDR3 DNA sequence: TGTGCCAGCAGCGCCCGGGGGGTACCCCGAGAGCTGTTTTTT.

Details on this clone: Additional DNA sequences in this sample encode the identical CDR3. CDR3 nucleotides: TGTGCCAGTAGGCCCCGATTCGGACAGGACAGGGTCGATTCCTACGAGCAGTACTTC. Its translation: CASRPRFGQDRVDSYEQYF. The chain couples TRBV19 to TRBJ2-7, with TRBD1 matching over 8 bases. Germline V gene lookup returns CDR1 LNHDA and CDR2 SQIVND (reference sequence). The CDR3 is 19 residues long. Trimming at V came to 6 bases and at J to 1 base, leaving 20 bases not matched to a gene. Full variable domain (rest looked up from reference TRBV19 and TRBJ2-7): DGGITQSPKYLFRKEGQNVTLSCEQNLNHDAMYWYRQDPGQGLRLIYYSQIVNDFQKGDIAEGYSVSREKKESFPLTVTSAQKNPTAFYLCASRPRFGQDRVDSYEQYFGPGTRLTVT.

This rearrangement joins TRBV6-4 to TRBJ1-3, with D possibly being TRBD1 (5 bases). CDR1 and CDR2 from the germline V gene are MRHNA and SNTAGT. Deletions cut 4 bases from V and 0 bases from J, with 10 bases between. The CDR3 extends over 15 amino acids. Here the CDR3 reads CASSVTDISGNTIYF. As DNA, the CDR3 is TGTGCCAGCAGTGTCACGGACATCTCTGGAAACACCATATATTTT.

V and J are TRBV19 and TRBJ2-1, with 7 bases that match TRBD1. Trimming at V came to 4 bases and at J to 6 bases, leaving 3 bases not matched to a gene. CDR1 LNHDA and CDR2 SQIVND come from the germline V gene (reference sequence). The CDR3 is 13 residues long. This CDR3 is CASSRDRANEQFF. As DNA, the CDR3 is TGTGCCAGTAGTAGAGACAGGGCCAATGAGCAGTTCTTC.

The chain combines TRBV19 with TRBJ1-5, with a tentative D call TRBD1 (6 bases). CDR1 is LNHDA and CDR2 is SQIVND in the germline V gene (reference sequence). V lost 4 bases, J lost 6 bases, and 16 bases lay in between. The CDR3 sequence is 15 residues long. Here the CDR3 DNA reads TGTGCCAGTAGTACCCTCACACAGGGAAGTCAGCCCCAGCATTTT. This sequence encodes CASSTLTQGSQPQHF.

The chain uses TRBV18 and TRBJ1-3; D not certain. Germline values: CDR1 KGHSH, CDR2 LQKENI. V shed 3 bases and J shed 0 bases, with 9 bases lying between them. The CDR3 runs to 15 residues. Here the CDR3 DNA reads TGTGCCAGCTCACCCGGGGAGGGCTCTGGAAACACCATATATTTT. This gives the protein CASSPGEGSGNTIYF.

V and J are TRBV5-8 and TRBJ1-4; D perhaps matches TRBD1 (6 bases). CDR3 length equals 16 residues. The germline V gene has CDR1 SGHTS and CDR2 YDEGEE. With 6 bases removed from V and 5 bases from J, the gap between germline ends came to 20 bases. Here the CDR3 reads CASNFDRRHLNEKLFF. In DNA form, the CDR3 reads TGTGCCAGCAACTTCGACAGGCGGCACCTGAATGAAAAACTGTTTTTT.

CDR3 nucleotide sequence: TGTGCCAGCAGCGTCGCGGGCACTGAAGCTTTCTTT. Protein sequence: CASSVAGTEAFF. V gene TRBV9 combines with J gene TRBJ1-1; D gene ambiguous. The V and J ends lost 2 bases and 4 bases respectively, with 6 bases between them. The CDR3 consists of 12 residues. Germline V gives CDR1 SGDLS, CDR2 YYNGEE. Together with reference TRBV9 and TRBJ1-1, the CDR3 gives the full variable domain: DSGVTQTPKHLITATGQRVTLRCSPRSGDLSVYWYQQSLDQGLQFLIQYYNGEERAKGNILERFSAQQFPDLHSELNLSSLELGDSALYFCASSVAGTEAFFGQGTRLTVV.

The chain employs TRBV19 and TRBJ2-2; 9 bases line up with TRBD2. With 10 bases clipped from V and 4 bases from J, the junction kept 16 bases outside the gene matches. Germline assignment: CDR1 LNHDA and CDR2 SQIVND (reference sequence). This CDR3 is 17 amino acids long. As DNA, the CDR3 is TGTGCCACCCGTTCCATATTCAGAGCGGGGGGCACCGGGGAGCTGTTTTTT. This translates into CATRSIFRAGGTGELFF.

This chain connects TRBV11-2 to TRBJ2-3; 10 positions agree with TRBD2. The germline gives CDR1 SGHAT, CDR2 FQNNGV. This CDR3 is 17 amino acids long. The V and J ends lost 2 bases and 5 bases, in that order; junction bases with no gene match: 10. The CDR3 spells CASSLTPSGGAKDTQYF. CDR3 DNA: TGTGCCAGCAGCTTAACCCCAAGCGGGGGGGCAAAAGATACGCAGTATTTT.

This chain joins TRBV11-1 and TRBJ2-7; possibly TRBD1 for D (6 bases). The CDR3 totals 13 residues. The germline gives CDR1 SGHAT, CDR2 FQDESV (reference sequence). V dropped 4 bases and J dropped 1 base, with 8 bases sitting between them. The CDR3 DNA sequence: TGTGCCAGCAGCTCCGGACAGTCCTACGAGCAGTACTTC. Its protein product is CASSSGQSYEQYF.

The J gene is TRBJ1-1, the V gene TRBV6-2 or TRBV6-3; D might be TRBD1 (6 bases). Germline V gene data show CDR1 as MNHEY and CDR2 as SVGEGT. The CDR3 length is 17 residues. V was shortened by 0 bases and J by 4 bases, with 18 bases between the two germline ends. The CDR3 DNA sequence: TGTGCCAGCAGTTACTCGAGAAGGGCTACAGGGAGCACTGAAGCTTTCTTT. Protein sequence: CASSYSRRATGSTEAFF.

The gene calls are TRBV19 and TRBJ1-2; D ambiguous. CDR3 length: 12 residues. Trimming removed 10 bases at V and 2 bases at J, with 11 bases between. Looked up from germline, CDR1 is LNHDA and CDR2 is SQIVND (reference sequence). The CDR3 loop reads CATKQPNYGYTF. The CDR3 nucleotides are TGTGCCACCAAACAGCCAAACTATGGCTACACCTTC.

This clone appeared a single time. V and J are TRBV6-6 and TRBJ1-2; maybe TRBD1 (5 bases). The germline V and J ends were trimmed by 7 bases and 3 bases, with 12 bases remaining between them. The CDR3 runs 13 residues. Germline V gives CDR1 MNHNY, CDR2 SVGAGI (reference sequence). The CDR3 protein is CASNLQAYYGYTF. The CDR3 DNA sequence: TGTGCCAGCAACCTACAGGCTTACTATGGCTACACCTTC.

On this clone: At the DNA level, this CDR3 is encoded by other sequences in the same sample as well. The chain's CDR3 is CASSVLETQYF. CDR3 sequence (DNA): TGTGCCAGCAGTGTACTGGAGACCCAGTACTTC. This chain links TRBV2 with TRBJ2-5, with D uncertain. Trimming took 4 bases from V and 5 from J, leaving 5 bases between them. Germline lookup yields CDR1 SNHLY and CDR2 FYNNEI. The CDR3 totals 11 residues.

V gene TRBV11-2 combines with J gene TRBJ2-7; the match to TRBD2 covers 8 bases. The V gene's germline CDR1 is SGHAT and CDR2 FQNNGV. The CDR3 extends over 16 amino acids. Trimming removed 1 base from V and 2 bases from J; junction bases left unmatched: 7. CDR3 DNA sequence: TGTGCCAGCAGCTTAGTGAGGACGGGGGGGACCTACGAGCAGTACTTC. This sequence encodes CASSLVRTGGTYEQYF.